These 20 T cell receptor beta chains originate from one sample sequenced in a study of T-cell memory formation after mild COVID-19 (dated by TCRdb to the early 2020s). Library preparation employed 5' RACE. Sequencing used an Illumina NovaSeq 6000. Using fastp at Q25 and MiXCR, TCRdb reprocessed the public reads and kept productive beta chains. Every CDR3 protein is listed once, alongside the most common genes and DNA of its rows. A total of around 210,000 distinct CDR3 sequences appear in this sample, 9.5% to 10% of them only once. The ten top clones hold around 3.3% of the sample. The sample consisted of PBMCs or a T cell subset sorted from them (not recorded which). These receptors were collected from a man between 18 and 29 years old who had mild COVID-19 (a few samples of this study predate the infection). The sample titles of this study are shuffled in the database, so cell type and time point are left out; the donor was told from shared clones.

The chain recombines TRBV7-9 with TRBJ2-7; D assignment may be TRBD1 or TRBD2 (5 bases each). V lost 7 bases and J 2 bases, leaving 18 bases between the germline ends. CDR3 size: 15 residues. Germline assignment: CDR1 SEHNR and CDR2 FQNEAQ (reference sequence). The CDR3 DNA reads TGTGCCAGCAACCTAGGGGTGGGGGACCCCTACGAGCAGTACTTC. Translation: CASNLGVGDPYEQYF.

CDR3 amino acids: CASSAYRDRAGSYEQYV. In nucleotides, the CDR3 is TGTGCCAGCAGCGCTTACCGGGACAGGGCAGGGTCCTACGAGCAGTACGTC. The chain has TRBV5-6 and TRBJ2-7; 9 nucleotides match TRBD1. After removal of 4 bases from V and 1 base from J, the junction contained 12 bases not matched to a gene. The CDR3 totals 17 residues. CDR1 is SGHDT and CDR2 is YYEEEE in the germline V gene.

This clonotype has only a few counts. The gene calls are TRBV4-2 and TRBJ2-5; TRBD2 matches 9 bases. CDR3 length equals 16 residues. Trimming cost V 4 bases and J 5 bases; bases outside gene matches: 11. From germline, CDR1 is LGHNA and CDR2 YNFKEQ. The DNA for the CDR3 is TGTGCCAGCAGCCCTGTTGGCGGGGGGGCCAGGGAGACCCAGTACTTC. Protein: CASSPVGGGARETQYF.

This clonotype was seen repeatedly, ten times or more. The chain links TRBV7-9 to TRBJ2-1, with 9 bases lining up with TRBD1. The V gene's germline CDR1 is SEHNR and CDR2 FQNEAQ (reference sequence). With V trimmed by 5 bases and J by 6 bases, 14 bases remained unmatched. This CDR3 has 17 amino acids. The CDR3 reads CASSPRAGTGSRNEQFF. The CDR3 DNA reads as TGTGCCAGCAGCCCCAGAGCCGGGACAGGGAGTCGCAATGAGCAGTTCTTC.

The table lists this clonotype with many counts. The V and J genes are TRBV2 and TRBJ2-4; possibly TRBD1 for D (6 bases). Germline CDR1 is SNHLY and CDR2 is FYNNEI. The CDR3 extends over 12 amino acids. Trimming removed 7 bases at V and 5 bases at J, with 9 bases between. CDR3 sequence reads: CASNRVENIQYF. CDR3 bases: TGTGCCAGCAACAGGGTGGAAAACATTCAGTACTTC.

This clonotype has just a few counts. V is TRBV4-2 and J is TRBJ1-3, with D unclear. The CDR3 covers 16 residues. The V end lost 0 bases, the J end lost 4 bases, and 13 bases lay between the germline ends. Germline-derived CDR1 and CDR2 are LGHNA and YNFKEQ. CDR3 nucleotides: TGTGCCAGCAGCCAAGACCCCGCCTCGAGAGGAAACACCATATATTTT. It encodes CASSQDPASRGNTIYF.

The rearrangement uses TRBV7-2 and TRBJ2-1; the D gene could be TRBD1 or TRBD2 (5 bases each). The germline V gene has CDR1 SGHTA and CDR2 FQGNSA. This CDR3 is built from 16 residues. V was shortened by 6 bases and J by 4 bases, with 19 bases between the two germline ends. The CDR3: CASRTQAVGDYNEQFF. The CDR3 DNA follows: TGTGCCAGCAGGACCCAAGCGGTAGGGGATTACAATGAGCAGTTCTTC.

This clonotype was counted many times. The genes are TRBV6-6 and TRBJ2-2; maybe TRBD1 (6 bases). The V and J ends lost 5 bases and 7 bases respectively, with 17 bases between them. This CDR3 spans 15 amino acids. Per germline, CDR1 MNHNY and CDR2 SVGAGI (reference sequence). The CDR3: CASSTKKGDVGELFF. The CDR3 DNA sequence: TGTGCCAGCAGTACCAAGAAGGGGGACGTCGGGGAGCTGTTTTTT.

This clonotype was observed a few times. The chain joins TRBV6-2 or TRBV6-3 to TRBJ2-7; 9 bases line up with TRBD1. The junction had 8 bases not matched to a gene; V was cut back by 7 bases and J by 4 bases. The CDR3 runs 14 residues. Germline assignment: CDR1 MNHEY and CDR2 SVGEGT. CDR3 bases: TGTGCCAGCACCGGGGACAGGGACCTGTACGAGCAGTACGTC. Amino acids: CASTGDRDLYEQYV.

This clonotype was seen a handful of times. The V gene is TRBV24-1, the J gene TRBJ2-1, with 10 positions matching TRBD2. This CDR3 contains 17 residues. Germline lookup yields CDR1 KGHDR and CDR2 SFDVKD. Losses at the gene ends were 3 bases for V and 6 bases for J; bases not matched to a gene: 10. CDR3 coding DNA: TGTGCCACCAGTGATCATCAGCGGGGGGGTCTTGGCAATGAGCAGTTCTTC. It codes for CATSDHQRGGLGNEQFF.

This clonotype showed up many times. The V call is TRBV4-2, the J call TRBJ1-5; D remains unclear. V was cut by 0 bases and J by 2 bases, with 8 bases left in between. Germline V gives CDR1 LGHNA, CDR2 YNFKEQ. The CDR3 contains 15 residues. The DNA for the CDR3 is TGTGCCAGCAGCCAAGATTGGAGGGGCAATCAGCCCCAGCATTTT. It encodes CASSQDWRGNQPQHF.

The chain is built from TRBV7-3 and TRBJ2-1; TRBD2 matches 8 bases. J gave up 10 bases and V 4 bases, and 9 bases lay outside the gene matches. This CDR3 region has 14 residues. Looked up from germline, CDR1 is SGHTA and CDR2 is FQGTGA. The CDR3 reads CASSSGLAIGEQFF. Written as DNA, the CDR3 is TGTGCCAGCAGCTCCGGACTAGCCATTGGAGAGCAGTTCTTC.

This clonotype appeared many times. The chain employs TRBV30 and TRBJ1-6, with no clear D. Trimming took off 4 bases at V and 8 bases at J, with 15 bases between the two ends. Germline CDR1 reads GTSNPN; CDR2 reads SVGIG (reference sequence). The CDR3 is 14 amino acids. In DNA form, the CDR3 reads TGTGCCTGGAATGTCTGGGGTGAGGATTCACCCCTCCACTTT. Protein product: CAWNVWGEDSPLHF.

Turning to this clonotype: This sequence may be a read error, since a much larger clone differs from it by one base. The chain has TRBV11-2 and TRBJ2-2; tentative D call: TRBD1 (6 bases). The length of the CDR3 is 14 residues. V was pared by 5 bases and J by 3 bases, with 10 bases between. Germline V gene data show CDR1 as SGHAT and CDR2 as FQNNGV. The CDR3 nucleotides read TGTGCCAGCAGCCCCGGACAGTACACCGGGGAGCTGTTTTTT. It yields the protein CASSPGQYTGELFF.

This clonotype showed up just a few times. The chain uses TRBV6-2 or TRBV6-3 and TRBJ1-6; D perhaps matches TRBD1 (5 bases). Between the trimmed V and J ends, which lost 4 bases and 8 bases, there was a span of 12 bases. This CDR3 region has 14 residues. Germline CDR1 MNHEY, CDR2 SVGEGT. The CDR3 DNA reads TGTGCCAGCAGTTGGGGCCCGAAGCATTCACCCCTCCACTTT. This translates into CASSWGPKHSPLHF.

This clonotype occurred a few times. The rearrangement joins TRBV2 to TRBJ2-4; possible D gene TRBD1, 6 bases. Per the germline V gene, CDR1 is SNHLY and CDR2 is FYNNEI. Trimming cost V 6 bases and J 1 base, with 13 bases left between them. The length of the CDR3 is 15 residues. In DNA form, the CDR3 reads TGTGCCAGCAGCGGGGACAACAACGCCAAAAACATTCAGTACTTC. This codes for CASSGDNNAKNIQYF. The full variable domain, its missing parts supplied by reference TRBV2 and TRBJ2-4, is EPEVTQTPSHQVTQMGQEVILRCVPISNHLYFYWYRQILGQKVEFLVSFYNNEISEKSEIFDDQFSVERPDGSNFTLKIRSTKLEDSAMYFCASSGDNNAKNIQYFGAGTRLSVL.

This rearrangement joins TRBV7-8 to TRBJ2-2; 7 positions agree with TRBD1. The CDR3 spans 17 residues. The germline V gene encodes CDR1 SGHVS and CDR2 FQNEAQ. V gave up 8 bases and J gave up 1 base; unmatched junction bases: 13. The CDR3 region has the DNA TGTGCCAGCCTCTTACCCCAAAGGACAGGGAACACCGGGGAGCTGTTTTTT. The encoded protein is CASLLPQRTGNTGELFF.

The chain joins TRBV27 to TRBJ1-3; 7 bases align to TRBD1. CDR3 length equals 14 residues. Per the germline V gene, CDR1 is MNHEY and CDR2 is SMNVEV (reference sequence). Losses at the gene ends were 10 bases for V and 1 base for J; bases not matched to a gene: 7. CDR3 sequence reads: CATRPGQSGNTIYF. The CDR3 DNA sequence: TGTGCCACGCGACCGGGACAGTCTGGAAACACCATATATTTT.

The J gene is TRBJ2-3, the V gene TRBV20-1; D gene uncertain. Germline loops: CDR1 DFQATT, CDR2 SNEGSKA (reference sequence). The CDR3 consists of 13 residues. Trimming shortened V by 0 bases and J by 5 bases, and 9 bases separated the two germline ends. CDR3 DNA: TGCAGTGCTAGAGAATCGAGTGGAGATACGCAGTATTTT. Translated: CSARESSGDTQYF.

This clonotype appeared many times. The V and J genes are TRBV7-9 and TRBJ2-2, with 9 nucleotides matching TRBD2. V was clipped by 4 bases and J by 2 bases; unmatched bases: 5. The CDR3 length is 16 residues. Germline V gene data show CDR1 as SEHNR and CDR2 as FQNEAQ (reference sequence). The CDR3 DNA reads as TGTGCCAGCAGCTCACCTAGCGGGGCAAACACCGGGGAGCTGTTTTTT. Its protein is CASSSPSGANTGELFF.